The T cell receptor beta chain described here comes from a study of T cell responses to AZD1222 COVID-19 vaccine. This clone was detected only once. The V gene lost 5 bases and the J gene lost 5 bases, with 7 bases spanning the gap. The CDR3 extends over 13 amino acids. Only in-frame clones appear in the TCRdb table, and some are missing; sequencing was by immunoSEQ multiplex PCR. This table holds 150,000 to 200,000 clones, 85% to 95% found once. The chain employs TRBV12-3 or TRBV12-4 and TRBJ2-6, with no clear D. Source: peripheral blood, taken 28 days after the second dose of the MenACWY control vaccine. The sequence was obtained from an adult who received the MenACWY meningococcal vaccine as a control. The CDR3 sequence: CASSPVRANVLTF. Written as DNA, the CDR3 is TGTGCCAGCAGTCCCGTGCGGGCCAACGTCCTGACTTTC.